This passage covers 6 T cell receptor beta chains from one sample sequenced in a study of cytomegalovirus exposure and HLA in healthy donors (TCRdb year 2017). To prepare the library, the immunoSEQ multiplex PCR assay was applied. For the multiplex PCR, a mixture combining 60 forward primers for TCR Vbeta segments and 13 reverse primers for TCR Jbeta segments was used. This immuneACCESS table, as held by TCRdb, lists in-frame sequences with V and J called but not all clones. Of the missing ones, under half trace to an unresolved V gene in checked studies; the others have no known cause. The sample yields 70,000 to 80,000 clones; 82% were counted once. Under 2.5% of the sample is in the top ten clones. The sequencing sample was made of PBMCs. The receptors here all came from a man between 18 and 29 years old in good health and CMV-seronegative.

The chain's CDR3 is CASSYNRGGTDTQYF. The CDR3 DNA sequence: TGTGCCAGCAGCTACAACCGGGGGGGGACAGATACGCAGTATTTT. This sequence joins TRBV7-9 and TRBJ2-3; 8 positions agree with TRBD2. Losses at the gene ends were 4 bases for V and 3 bases for J; bases not matched to a gene: 6. The length of the CDR3 is 15 residues. Germline CDR1 reads SEHNR; CDR2 reads FQNEAQ (reference sequence).

The chain's CDR3 is CASSLGLAGGRTGELFF. CDR3 bases: TGTGCCAGCAGTTTGGGACTAGCGGGGGGTCGGACCGGGGAGCTGTTTTTT. The chain links TRBV27 to TRBJ2-2; 15 bases map to TRBD2. CDR1 and CDR2 from the germline V gene are MNHEY and SMNVEV (reference sequence). V shed 3 bases, J shed 5 bases, and the junction held 4 bases outside the gene matches. The CDR3 runs 17 residues.

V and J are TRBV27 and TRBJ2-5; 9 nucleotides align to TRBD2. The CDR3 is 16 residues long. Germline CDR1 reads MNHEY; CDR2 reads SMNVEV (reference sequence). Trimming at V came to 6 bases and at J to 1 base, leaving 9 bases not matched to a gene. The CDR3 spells CASREKKRGAQETQYF. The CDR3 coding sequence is TGTGCCAGCAGAGAAAAAAAGCGGGGGGCCCAAGAGACCCAGTACTTC.

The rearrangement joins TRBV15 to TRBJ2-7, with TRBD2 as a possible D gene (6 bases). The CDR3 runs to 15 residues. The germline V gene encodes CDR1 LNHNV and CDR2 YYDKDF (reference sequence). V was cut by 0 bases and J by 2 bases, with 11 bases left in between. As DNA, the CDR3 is TGTGCCACCAGCAGAGATCCGGGGGTAACCTACGAGCAGTACTTC. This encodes CATSRDPGVTYEQYF.

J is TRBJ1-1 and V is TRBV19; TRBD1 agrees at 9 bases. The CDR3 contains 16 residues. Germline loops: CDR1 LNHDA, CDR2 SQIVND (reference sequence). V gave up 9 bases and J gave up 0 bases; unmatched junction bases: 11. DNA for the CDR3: TGTGCCAGCGGCCGGGGACAGGGAGGATTGAACACTGAAGCTTTCTTT. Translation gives CASGRGQGGLNTEAFF. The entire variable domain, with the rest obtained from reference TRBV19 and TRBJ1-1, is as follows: DGGITQSPKYLFRKEGQNVTLSCEQNLNHDAMYWYRQDPGQGLRLIYYSQIVNDFQKGDIAEGYSVSREKKESFPLTVTSAQKNPTAFYLCASGRGQGGLNTEAFFGQGTRLTVV.

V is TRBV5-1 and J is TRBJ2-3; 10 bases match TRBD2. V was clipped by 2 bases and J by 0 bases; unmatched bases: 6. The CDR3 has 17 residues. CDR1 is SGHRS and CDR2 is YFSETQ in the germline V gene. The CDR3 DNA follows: TGCGCCAGCAGCTTTAATACAGCGGGGGGGAGCACAGATACGCAGTATTTT. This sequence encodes CASSFNTAGGSTDTQYF.